Here is one T cell receptor beta chain with its context. Its antigen has not been determined. Base qualities are not at hand, and no much larger clone is one base apart. The data were taken from a study of human T cells and chemical hapten exposure (dated by TCRdb to the early 2020s). General notes on the study: For sensitization, 2% DPC in acetone was applied to a 2 cm by 2 cm area of upper inner arm skin. Throughout the study period of roughly 24 weeks, patients also received therapeutic DPC doses to the scalp every week. Patch testing was done on the upper back using Finn chambers containing 0.01% DPC, and results were scored after 6 days according to International Contact Dermatitis Research Group standards. The mostly female patient cohort included alopecia areata with under or over 50% scalp involvement, alopecia totalis and alopecia universalis. The libraries were sequenced as a pool, and the TCR yield per sample differed mostly because of small variations in library volumes within the pool. The study tracked peripheral blood TCR repertoire changes in vivo during primary and secondary sensitization to the hapten diphenylcyclopropenone (DPC) in alopecia patients. Blood was sampled from patients pre-sensitization (week 0) and at 2, 6 and about 24 weeks after DPC sensitization. Approximately 28 alopecia patients gave blood for TCR sequencing at one to four time points (pre-sensitization, 2, 6 and 24 weeks). Broad study findings and their caveats: Patch test score was positively correlated with the number of PT1 expanded TCRs, with significance at thresholds 8, 16 and 32 but not at 4. The number of TCRs above 1 in 1000 frequency did not change with DPC sensitization; there was no evidence of global repertoire structure alterations. Because every patient had alopecia, a presumed autoimmune disease, the patients' immune response might differ from that of healthy individuals. After repeated subsampling, the strength of the expansion versus patch-test correlation and the threshold at which it became significant changed. Expanded TCRs formed significantly more large CDR3 similarity clusters than pre-sensitization or healthy control sets, consistent with antigen-driven responses.

CDR1 and CDR2 were assigned from the germline V gene as MGHRA and YSYEKL. The CDR3 runs 14 amino acids, cysteine and phenylalanine included. The read is trimmed to its CDR3 DNA, 42 bases read in frame from base 1. Between the V and J ends, shortened by 4 bases and 3 bases respectively, the junction contains 13 bases. Library generation was performed with RACE. The run used a NextSeq 500. Library preparation attached unique molecular identifiers to individual cDNA molecules for quantitative, reproducible TCR counting. From each blood RNA sample, both TCR alpha and TCR beta chains were sequenced. The authors processed their data as follows. Samples had a median of roughly 100,000 TCRs, with a range from about 23,224 to 700,000. V, J and CDR3 annotation of the TCR reads was performed with the Decombinator software suite. For PS versus PT1 abundance plots, all samples were subsampled to the same number of TCRs (28,000). TCRs were defined as expanded if absent before sensitization and observed at least eight times at the 2-week time point. TCRdb reran the public reads through fastp at Q25 and MiXCR, keeping productive beta chains. Rows with one shared CDR3 protein collapse into an entry with the most common genes and DNA. These V and J calls originate from TCRdb's pipeline instead of the authors' own analysis. The sample includes about 380,000 distinct CDR3 sequences, with roughly 5% observed a single time. Approximately 2.1% of the sample comes from the top ten.

The time point label corresponds to: patch test 1, 2 weeks after DPC sensitization. The treatment or condition label here, explained by the study, means: therapeutic diphenylcyclopropenone sensitization with weekly scalp DPC. At every patch-test visit, the blood draw took place before the patch test was put on. Patients were eligible if aged 18 to 70, diagnosed with alopecia and judged suitable for DPC therapy, and pregnant patients were excluded. Total RNA was isolated from unfractionated whole blood collected in Tempus Blood RNA tubes. Specimen: whole blood, collected in connection with sensitization to the hapten diphenylcyclopropenone (DPC). The clonotype was recovered from a woman between 50 and 59 years old with alopecia areata. Some clones in this sample may be carry-over from other donors' samples. Rearrangement joined TRBV4-1 to TRBJ2-7; the best D guess is TRBD1, with 5 bases matching. The CDR3 reads CASSPYQGSYEQYF. The DNA reads as follows: TGCGCCAGCAGCCCCTATCAGGGCAGCTACGAGCAGTACTTC.